Presented here are 22 T cell receptor beta chains from one specimen sequenced in a study of Graves' ophthalmopathy and Graves' hyperthyroidism. The authors amplified TCR beta CDR3 regions, and they did so from RNA transcripts for repertoire sequencing. Following a first-round RT-PCR that used HTBI primers, a second-round multiplex PCR was carried out. TCRdb passed the multiplex PCR reads through MiXCR, listing each CDR3 protein once. Of around 520,000 distinct CDR3 sequences in the sample, approximately 35% were seen once. The sequencing sample was made of peripheral blood or thyroid tissue (not recorded which). The receptors stem from an adult man with Graves' hyperthyroidism.

With respect to this clonotype: One junction end disagrees with the germline gene, perhaps due to a read error. V usage is TRBV12-3 or TRBV12-4 and J usage is TRBJ2-3; possibly TRBD2 for D (6 bases). The CDR3 totals 15 residues. CDR3 nucleotides: TGTGCCAGCAGCTTAGCCGGGACTAGCACAGATACGCAGTATTTT. It encodes CASSLAGTSTDTQYF.

V usage is TRBV6-5 and J usage is TRBJ2-7; 8 bases align to TRBD2. Trimming cost V 3 bases and J 9 bases; bases outside gene matches: 13. CDR3 length: 15 amino acids. The V gene's germline CDR1 is MNHEY and CDR2 SVGAGI. CDR3 amino acids: CASSYLGAGGLVQYF. Here the CDR3 DNA reads TGTGCCAGCAGTTATCTCGGGGCGGGAGGACTGGTGCAGTACTTC.

This clonotype was detected only once. This may arise from a read error, as a much more abundant clone is one base away. This chain connects TRBV7-8 to TRBJ2-5, with a weak D call TRBD2 (6 bases). Germline values: CDR1 SGHVS, CDR2 FQNEAQ. The CDR3 runs 15 residues. The CDR3 DNA is TGTACCAGCAGTCCCTCTAGAGGGGCGGGGGAGACCCAGTACTTC. Translated: CTSSPSRGAGETQYF. The complete variable domain, with remaining parts taken from reference TRBV7-8 and TRBJ2-5, reads GAGVSQSPRYKVAKRGQDVALRCDPISGHVSLFWYQQALGQGPEFLTYFQNEAQLDKSGLPSDRFFAERPEGSVSTLKIQRTQQEDSAVYLCTSSPSRGAGETQYFGPGTRLLVL.

The genes are TRBV7-9 and TRBJ2-2; 9 positions match TRBD1. The CDR3 contains 16 residues. The germline CDR1 and CDR2 sequences are SEHNR and FQNEAQ (reference sequence). V shed 6 bases and J 7 bases; nucleotides not matched to a gene: 12. Here the CDR3 reads CASSLSGTGRIGELFF. CDR3 bases: TGTGCCAGCAGTCTTTCCGGGACAGGGCGAATCGGGGAGCTGTTTTTT. The full variable domain, completed using reference TRBV7-9 and TRBJ2-2, is DTGVSQNPRHKITKRGQNVTFRCDPISEHNRLYWYRQTLGQGPEFLTYFQNEAQLEKSRLLSDRFSAERPKGSFSTLEIQRTEQGDSAMYLCASSLSGTGRIGELFFGEGSRLTVL.

There are many counts of this clonotype. The rearrangement links TRBV11-2 to TRBJ2-7; TRBD1 matches 7 bases. J lost 6 bases, V lost 4 bases, and 9 bases had no gene match. The germline V gene has CDR1 SGHAT and CDR2 FQNNGV. The CDR3 loop spans 14 amino acids. The CDR3: CASSSRQGWVEQYF. Here the CDR3 DNA reads TGTGCCAGCAGCTCCAGACAGGGCTGGGTCGAGCAGTACTTC. The whole variable domain, remainder taken from reference TRBV11-2 and TRBJ2-7, is EAGVAQSPRYKIIEKRQSVAFWCNPISGHATLYWYQQILGQGPKLLIQFQNNGVVDDSQLPKDRFSAERLKGVDSTLKIQPAKLEDSAVYLCASSSRQGWVEQYFGPGTRLTVT.

This clonotype came up many times. The gene calls are TRBV20-1 and TRBJ1-2; 7 positions match TRBD1. V lost 1 base and J lost 3; bases outside the gene matches: 14. This CDR3 spans 17 amino acids. CDR1 DFQATT and CDR2 SNEGSKA come from the germline V gene (reference sequence). The CDR3 coding sequence is TGCAGTGCTAGAGGGAGGCTGATGGGACAGCCTGACTATGGCTACACCTTC. Encoded protein: CSARGRLMGQPDYGYTF.

This clonotype occurred a few times. V usage is TRBV7-8 and J usage is TRBJ2-5; maybe TRBD1 (5 bases). Germline V lookup: CDR1 SGHVS, CDR2 FQNEAQ. Deletions cut 5 bases from V and 2 bases from J, with 15 bases between. This CDR3 is 15 amino acids long. CDR3 sequence reads: CASSPKGYTQETQYF. The CDR3 DNA reads TGTGCCAGCAGCCCCAAGGGGTATACTCAAGAGACCCAGTACTTC.

V and J are TRBV2 and TRBJ1-1; TRBD1 matches 7 bases. V was pared by 0 bases and J by 8 bases, with 9 bases of the junction left unmatched. The germline V gene encodes CDR1 SNHLY and CDR2 FYNNEI. The CDR3 sequence is 15 residues long. CDR3 region: CASSEATGPGPEAFF. Here the CDR3 DNA reads TGTGCCAGCAGTGAAGCGACAGGGCCAGGCCCGGAAGCTTTCTTT.

This clonotype came up many times. The rearrangement joins TRBV5-6 to TRBJ1-2; no definite D call. Trimming removed 2 bases from V and 8 bases from J, with 10 bases in between. The germline V gene has CDR1 SGHDT and CDR2 YYEEEE. This CDR3 has 12 amino acids. CDR3 loop: CASSFGPRGYTF. The CDR3 DNA sequence: TGTGCCAGCAGCTTTGGTCCTCGGGGCTACACCTTC.

This chain uses TRBV25-1 with TRBJ2-3; 9 bases align to TRBD2. Germline CDR1 is MGHDK and CDR2 is SYGVNS. Losses at the gene ends were 7 bases for V and 3 bases for J; bases not matched to a gene: 5. This CDR3 region has 14 residues. The CDR3 reads CASTDGLATDTQYF. In DNA, the CDR3 is TGTGCCAGCACCGACGGACTAGCGACAGATACGCAGTATTTT.

The chain carries TRBV2 and TRBJ2-5, with D maybe TRBD2 (5 bases). This CDR3 is built from 12 residues. Trimming cost V 8 bases and J 3 bases, with 10 bases left between them. Per the germline V gene, CDR1 is SNHLY and CDR2 is FYNNEI. The chain's CDR3 is CASEAGEETQYF. CDR3 nucleotide sequence: TGTGCCAGCGAGGCCGGGGAAGAGACCCAGTACTTC.

The chain couples TRBV29-1 to TRBJ2-1; 7 nucleotides match TRBD2. V lost 4 bases and J lost 8; bases outside the gene matches: 5. This CDR3 is built from 12 residues. CDR1 is SQVTM and CDR2 is ANQGSEA in the germline V gene. The DNA for the CDR3 is TGCAGCGTTGCGGGCGGGAGTCATGAGCAGTTCTTC. Translating gives CSVAGGSHEQFF.

This sequence joins TRBV29-1 and TRBJ1-2; D remains ambiguous. Germline loops: CDR1 SQVTM, CDR2 ANQGSEA. The V end lost 8 bases, the J end lost 8 bases, and 15 bases lay between the germline ends. The CDR3 totals 11 residues. CDR3 coding DNA: TGCAGCACCTACACCGACGAGGGCTACACCTTC. Translated, it gives CSTYTDEGYTF. The whole variable domain, filled in from reference TRBV29-1 and TRBJ1-2, reads SAVISQKPSRDICQRGTSLTIQCQVDSQVTMMFWYRQQPGQSLTLIATANQGSEATYESGFVIDKFPISRPNLTFSTLTVSNMSPEDSSIYLCSTYTDEGYTFGSGTRLTVV.

The CDR3 DNA follows: TGTGCCAGCAGCTTGGCCCAGGGGACAGCCACCGGGGAGCTGTTTTTT. Its protein is CASSLAQGTATGELFF. This chain joins TRBV7-9 and TRBJ2-2, with 7 bases fitting TRBD1. The CDR3 runs 16 residues. Germline lookup yields CDR1 SEHNR and CDR2 FQNEAQ (reference sequence). The junction had 8 bases not matched to a gene; V was cut back by 3 bases and J by 4 bases.

The rearrangement links TRBV5-5 to TRBJ2-5, with 12 bases matching TRBD2. The CDR3 runs 17 residues. Germline V gives CDR1 SGHKS, CDR2 YYEKEE (reference sequence). Trimming at V came to 3 bases and at J to 5 bases, leaving 11 bases not matched to a gene. The CDR3: CASSSGLAGYGGETQYF. The CDR3 nucleotides read TGTGCCAGCAGCTCAGGACTAGCGGGATATGGGGGGGAGACCCAGTACTTC. The full variable domain, completed using reference TRBV5-5 and TRBJ2-5, is DAGVTQSPTHLIKTRGQQVTLRCSPISGHKSVSWYQQVLGQGPQFIFQYYEKEERGRGNFPDRFSARQFPNYSSELNVNALLLGDSALYLCASSSGLAGYGGETQYFGPGTRLLVL.

This chain connects TRBV7-9 to TRBJ1-2; 10 nucleotides match TRBD1. The junction had 8 bases not matched to a gene; V was cut back by 4 bases and J by 6 bases. Germline V lookup: CDR1 SEHNR, CDR2 FQNEAQ (reference sequence). The CDR3 spans 15 residues. CDR3 bases: TGTGCCAGCAGCTCCGGCATAGGGACAGGGGATGGCTACACCTTC. This sequence encodes CASSSGIGTGDGYTF.

This chain links TRBV2 with TRBJ1-2; TRBD1 might be the D (5 bases). CDR3 length: 13 residues. V lost 5 bases and J lost 2, with 9 bases in between. Germline V gene lookup returns CDR1 SNHLY and CDR2 FYNNEI. The CDR3 loop is CASSTGPNYGYTF. CDR3 DNA sequence: TGTGCCAGCAGTACGGGGCCAAACTATGGCTACACCTTC. Variable domain in full (rest from reference TRBV2 and TRBJ1-2): EPEVTQTPSHQVTQMGQEVILRCVPISNHLYFYWYRQILGQKVEFLVSFYNNEISEKSEIFDDQFSVERPDGSNFTLKIRSTKLEDSAMYFCASSTGPNYGYTFGSGTRLTVV.

The CDR3 coding sequence is TGCGCCAGCAAGGTCGGGACAGGCTCTAATGAAAAACTGTTTTTT. Protein: CASKVGTGSNEKLFF. This chain connects TRBV5-1 to TRBJ1-4, with 8 nucleotides matching TRBD1. Germline V CDR1 and CDR2: SGHRS, YFSETQ. The CDR3 has 15 residues. The V segment lost 6 bases and the J segment 3 bases; nucleotides outside the gene matches: 7.

The sample holds many counts of this clonotype. The V and J genes are TRBV20-1 and TRBJ1-4; weak D call: TRBD1 (6 bases). The CDR3 runs to 13 residues. V was shortened by 4 bases and J by 3 bases, with 9 bases between the two germline ends. Germline assignment: CDR1 DFQATT and CDR2 SNEGSKA (reference sequence). In DNA form, the CDR3 reads TGCAGTGCTACTCAGGGGTCTAATGAAAAACTGTTTTTT. Residues: CSATQGSNEKLFF.

V and J are TRBV7-2 and TRBJ1-4; 9 nucleotides line up with TRBD1. The CDR3 totals 17 residues. Germline V lookup: CDR1 SGHTA, CDR2 FQGNSA. After removal of 3 bases from V and 8 bases from J, the junction contained 13 bases not matched to a gene. Here the CDR3 DNA reads TGTGCCAGCAGCTTGGGGACAGGGCCAGGAACTAGAGAAAAACTGTTTTTT. Translation gives CASSLGTGPGTREKLFF.

This clonotype has at least ten counts. The chain combines TRBV4-1 with TRBJ2-2, with unresolved D. The CDR3 length is 12 residues. V was cut by 2 bases and J by 7 bases, with 5 bases left in between. Germline CDR1 and CDR2: MGHRA and YSYEKL. In nucleotides, the CDR3 is TGCGCCAGCAGCCAATGGCTCGGGGAGCTGTTTTTT. Amino acid sequence: CASSQWLGELFF.

CDR3 DNA: TGTGCCAGCAGCTTACAACAGGGGCACGAGCAGTACTTC. Its protein product is CASSLQQGHEQYF. The chain uses TRBV7-6 and TRBJ2-7, with 7 bases lining up with TRBD1. Per germline, CDR1 SGHVS and CDR2 FNYEAQ. There are 13 residues in the CDR3. The ends lost 2 bases at V and 5 bases at J; junction bases unmatched: 3. The variable domain in full, completed from reference TRBV7-6 and TRBJ2-7, reads GAGVSQSPRYKVTKRGQDVALRCDPISGHVSLYWYRQALGQGPEFLTYFNYEAQQDKSGLPNDRFSAERPEGSISTLTIQRTEQRDSAMYRCASSLQQGHEQYFGPGTRLTVT.